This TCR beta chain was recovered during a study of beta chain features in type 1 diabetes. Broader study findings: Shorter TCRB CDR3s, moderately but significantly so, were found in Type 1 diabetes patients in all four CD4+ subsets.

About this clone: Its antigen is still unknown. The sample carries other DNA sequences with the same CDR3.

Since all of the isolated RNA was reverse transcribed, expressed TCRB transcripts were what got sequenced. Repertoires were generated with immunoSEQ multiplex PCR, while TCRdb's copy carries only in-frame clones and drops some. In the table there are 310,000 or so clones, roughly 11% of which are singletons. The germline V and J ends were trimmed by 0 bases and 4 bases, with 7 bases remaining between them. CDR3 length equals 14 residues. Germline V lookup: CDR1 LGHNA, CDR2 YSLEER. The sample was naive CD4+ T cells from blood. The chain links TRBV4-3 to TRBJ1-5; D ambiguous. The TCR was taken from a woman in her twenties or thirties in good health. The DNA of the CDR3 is TGCGCCAGCAGCCAAGATCTCGGGAATCAGCCCCAGCATTTT. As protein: CASSQDLGNQPQHF.